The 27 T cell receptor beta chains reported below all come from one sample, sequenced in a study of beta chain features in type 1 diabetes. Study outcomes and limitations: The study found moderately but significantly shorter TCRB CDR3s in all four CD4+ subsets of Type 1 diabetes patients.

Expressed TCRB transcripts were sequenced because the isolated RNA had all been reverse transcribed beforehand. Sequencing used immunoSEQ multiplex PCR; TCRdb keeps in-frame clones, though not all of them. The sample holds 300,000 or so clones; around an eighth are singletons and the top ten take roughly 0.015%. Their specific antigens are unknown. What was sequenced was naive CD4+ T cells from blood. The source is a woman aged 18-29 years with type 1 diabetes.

CDR3 sequence (DNA): TGTGCCAGCAGCTTGGCGGGGACCCAGTACTTC. This translates into CASSLAGTQYF. The rearrangement uses TRBV5-4 and TRBJ2-5, with no clear D. The CDR3 is made up of 11 amino acids. Trimming shortened V by 0 bases and J by 7 bases, and 4 bases separated the two germline ends. Looked up from germline, CDR1 is SGHNT and CDR2 is YYREEE (reference sequence). The entire variable domain, with the rest obtained from reference TRBV5-4 and TRBJ2-5, is as follows: ETGVTQSPTHLIKTRGQQVTLRCSSQSGHNTVSWYQQALGQGPQFIFQYYREEENGRGNFPPRFSGLQFPNYSSELNVNALELDDSALYLCASSLAGTQYFGPGTRLLVL.

The CDR3 nucleotides are TGTGCCAGCAGTAAAGCGGGTACCTACGAGCAGTACTTC. It encodes CASSKAGTYEQYF. The chain employs TRBV25-1 and TRBJ2-7, with a possible D match to TRBD2 (6 bases). This CDR3 region has 13 residues. The V end was cut by 5 bases, the J end by 2 bases, with 10 bases between. Looked up from germline, CDR1 is MGHDK and CDR2 is SYGVNS.

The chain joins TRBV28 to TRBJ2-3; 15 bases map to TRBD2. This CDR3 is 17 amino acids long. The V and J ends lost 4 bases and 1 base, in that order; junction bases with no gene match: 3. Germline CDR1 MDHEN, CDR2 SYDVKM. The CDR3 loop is CASSSGLAGGGTDTQYF. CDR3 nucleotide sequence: TGTGCCAGCAGTTCCGGACTAGCGGGAGGGGGCACAGATACGCAGTATTTT. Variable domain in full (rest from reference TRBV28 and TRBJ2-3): DVKVTQSSRYLVKRTGEKVFLECVQDMDHENMFWYRQDPGLGLRLIYFSYDVKMKEKGDIPEGYSVSREKKERFSLILESASTNQTSMYLCASSSGLAGGGTDTQYFGPGTRLTVL.

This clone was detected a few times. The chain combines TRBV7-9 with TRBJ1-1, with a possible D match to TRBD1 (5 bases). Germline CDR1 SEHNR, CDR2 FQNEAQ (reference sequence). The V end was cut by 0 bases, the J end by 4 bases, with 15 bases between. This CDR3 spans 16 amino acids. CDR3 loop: CASSLAWSQGPTEAFF. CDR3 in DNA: TGTGCCAGCAGCTTAGCGTGGTCCCAGGGCCCCACTGAAGCTTTCTTT. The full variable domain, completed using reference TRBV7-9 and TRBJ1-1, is DTGVSQNPRHKITKRGQNVTFRCDPISEHNRLYWYRQTLGQGPEFLTYFQNEAQLEKSRLLSDRFSAERPKGSFSTLEIQRTEQGDSAMYLCASSLAWSQGPTEAFFGQGTRLTVV.

CDR3 in DNA: TGTGCCAGCAGCGTTGGGACAGTAGCTAACTATGGCTACACCTTC. This gives the protein CASSVGTVANYGYTF. The chain employs TRBV7-9 and TRBJ1-2; 7 positions agree with TRBD1. The CDR3 covers 15 residues. From germline, CDR1 is SEHNR and CDR2 FQNEAQ (reference sequence). V trimming: 5 bases; J trimming: 0 bases; junction bases outside the gene matches: 6.

CDR3 bases: TGTGCCAGCAGCCCCCGGGACAGGTACCAAGAGACCCAGTACTTC. Amino acid sequence: CASSPRDRYQETQYF. The chain recombines TRBV25-1 with TRBJ2-5; 8 bases fit TRBD1. In germline, CDR1 is MGHDK, CDR2 SYGVNS. The CDR3 loop spans 15 amino acids. V shed 6 bases, J shed 0 bases, and the junction held 6 bases outside the gene matches. The variable domain in full, with the rest retrieved from reference TRBV25-1 and TRBJ2-5, is EADIYQTPRYLVIGTGKKITLECSQTMGHDKMYWYQQDPGMELHLIHYSYGVNSTEKGDLSSESTVSRIRTEHFPLTLESARPSHTSQYLCASSPRDRYQETQYFGPGTRLLVL.

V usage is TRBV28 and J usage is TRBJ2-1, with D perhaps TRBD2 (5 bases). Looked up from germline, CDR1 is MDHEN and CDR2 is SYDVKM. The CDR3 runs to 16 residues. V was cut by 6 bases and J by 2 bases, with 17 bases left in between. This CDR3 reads CASSPPSPIPYNEQFF. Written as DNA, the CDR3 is TGTGCCAGCAGCCCCCCTAGCCCTATCCCCTACAATGAGCAGTTCTTC.

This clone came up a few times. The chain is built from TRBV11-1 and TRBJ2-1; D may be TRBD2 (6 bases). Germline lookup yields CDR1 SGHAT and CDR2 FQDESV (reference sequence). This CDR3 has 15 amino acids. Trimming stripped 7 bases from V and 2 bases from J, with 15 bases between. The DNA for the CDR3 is TGTGCCAGCACCCCTGGGGCTAGCGCCTACAATGAGCAGTTCTTC. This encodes CASTPGASAYNEQFF.

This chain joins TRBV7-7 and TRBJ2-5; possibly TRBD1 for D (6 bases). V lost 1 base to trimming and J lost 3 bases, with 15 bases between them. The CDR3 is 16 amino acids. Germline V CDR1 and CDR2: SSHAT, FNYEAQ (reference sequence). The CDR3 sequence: CASSLGAGTPEETQYF. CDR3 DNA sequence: TGTGCCAGCAGCTTAGGGGCCGGGACACCTGAAGAGACCCAGTACTTC.

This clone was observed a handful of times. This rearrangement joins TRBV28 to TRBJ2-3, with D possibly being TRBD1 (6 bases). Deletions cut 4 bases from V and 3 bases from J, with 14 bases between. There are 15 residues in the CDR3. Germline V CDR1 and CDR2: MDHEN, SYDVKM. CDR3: CASSSTGIRTDTQYF. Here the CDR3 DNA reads TGTGCCAGCAGTTCAACAGGGATACGGACAGATACGCAGTATTTT.

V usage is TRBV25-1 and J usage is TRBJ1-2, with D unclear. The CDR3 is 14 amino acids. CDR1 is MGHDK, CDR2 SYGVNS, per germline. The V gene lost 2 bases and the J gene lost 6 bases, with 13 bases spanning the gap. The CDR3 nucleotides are TGTGCCAGCAGTGAACGGATCGTGGGAGATGGCTACACCTTC. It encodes CASSERIVGDGYTF.

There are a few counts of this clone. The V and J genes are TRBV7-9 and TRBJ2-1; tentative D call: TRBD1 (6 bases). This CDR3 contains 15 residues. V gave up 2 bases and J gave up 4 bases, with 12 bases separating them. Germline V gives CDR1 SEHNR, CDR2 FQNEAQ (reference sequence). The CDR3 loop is CASSLNRVGYNEQFF. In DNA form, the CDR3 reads TGTGCCAGCAGCTTAAACAGGGTGGGGTACAATGAGCAGTTCTTC.

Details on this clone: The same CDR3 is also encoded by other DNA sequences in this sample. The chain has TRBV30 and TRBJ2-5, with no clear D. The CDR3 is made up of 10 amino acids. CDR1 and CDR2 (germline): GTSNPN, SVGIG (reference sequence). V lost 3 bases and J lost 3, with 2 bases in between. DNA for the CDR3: TGTGCCTGGAGCGAAGAGACCCAGTACTTC. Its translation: CAWSEETQYF.

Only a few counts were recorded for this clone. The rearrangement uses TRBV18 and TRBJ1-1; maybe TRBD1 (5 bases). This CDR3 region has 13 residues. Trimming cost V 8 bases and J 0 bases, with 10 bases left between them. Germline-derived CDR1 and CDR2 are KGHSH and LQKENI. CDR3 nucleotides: TGTGCCAGCGCCCAGACAGTGAACACTGAAGCTTTCTTT. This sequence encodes CASAQTVNTEAFF.

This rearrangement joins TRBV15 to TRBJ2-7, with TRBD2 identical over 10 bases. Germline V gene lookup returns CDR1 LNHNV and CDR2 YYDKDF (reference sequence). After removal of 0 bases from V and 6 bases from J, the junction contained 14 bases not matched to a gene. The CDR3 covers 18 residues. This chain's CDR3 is CATSRDLLSSGRASEQYF. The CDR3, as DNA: TGTGCCACCAGCAGAGATCTCTTGTCCAGCGGGAGGGCCAGCGAGCAGTACTTC.

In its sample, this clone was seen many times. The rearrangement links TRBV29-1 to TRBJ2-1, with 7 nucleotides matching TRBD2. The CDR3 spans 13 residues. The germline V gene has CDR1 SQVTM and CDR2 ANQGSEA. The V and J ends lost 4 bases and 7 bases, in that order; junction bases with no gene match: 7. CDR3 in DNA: TGCAGCGTTGTAGGGCAGGGAGGGAATGAGCAGTTCTTC. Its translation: CSVVGQGGNEQFF.

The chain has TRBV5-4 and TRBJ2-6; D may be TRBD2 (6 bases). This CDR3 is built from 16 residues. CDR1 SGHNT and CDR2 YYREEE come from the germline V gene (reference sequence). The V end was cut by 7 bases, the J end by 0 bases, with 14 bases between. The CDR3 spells CASSGAGNSGANVLTF. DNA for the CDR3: TGTGCCAGCTCTGGGGCGGGGAACTCTGGGGCCAACGTCCTGACTTTC.

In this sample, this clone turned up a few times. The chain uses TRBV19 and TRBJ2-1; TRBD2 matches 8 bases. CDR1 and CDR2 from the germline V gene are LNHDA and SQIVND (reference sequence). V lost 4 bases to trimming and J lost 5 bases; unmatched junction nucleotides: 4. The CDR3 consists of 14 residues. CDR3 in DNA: TGTGCCAGTAGTAGGCTAGCGGGTAACAATGAGCAGTTCTTC. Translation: CASSRLAGNNEQFF.

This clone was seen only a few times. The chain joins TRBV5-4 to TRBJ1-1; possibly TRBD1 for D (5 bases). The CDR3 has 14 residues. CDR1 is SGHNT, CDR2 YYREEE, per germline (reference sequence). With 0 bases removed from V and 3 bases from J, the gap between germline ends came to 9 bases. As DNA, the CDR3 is TGTGCCAGCAGCTTGGATAGGGGCTACACTGAAGCTTTCTTT. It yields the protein CASSLDRGYTEAFF.

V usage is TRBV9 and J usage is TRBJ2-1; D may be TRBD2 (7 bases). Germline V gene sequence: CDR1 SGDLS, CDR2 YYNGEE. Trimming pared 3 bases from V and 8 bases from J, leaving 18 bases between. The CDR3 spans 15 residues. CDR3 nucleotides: TGTGCCAGCAGCGCGGGGGGAAGGGGGGGCTATGAGCAGTTCTTC. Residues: CASSAGGRGGYEQFF.

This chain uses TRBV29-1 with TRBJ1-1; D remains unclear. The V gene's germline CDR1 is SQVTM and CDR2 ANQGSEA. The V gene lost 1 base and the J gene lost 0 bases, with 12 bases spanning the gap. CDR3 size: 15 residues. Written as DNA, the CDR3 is TGCAGCGTTGAAGTGCCGGCGGTTATGAACACTGAAGCTTTCTTT. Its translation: CSVEVPAVMNTEAFF.

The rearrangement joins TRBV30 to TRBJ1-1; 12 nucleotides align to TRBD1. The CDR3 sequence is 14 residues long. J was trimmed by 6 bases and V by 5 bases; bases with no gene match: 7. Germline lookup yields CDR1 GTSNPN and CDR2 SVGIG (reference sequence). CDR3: CAWGKGQGASEAFF. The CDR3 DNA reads TGTGCCTGGGGAAAGGGACAGGGGGCTTCTGAAGCTTTCTTT.

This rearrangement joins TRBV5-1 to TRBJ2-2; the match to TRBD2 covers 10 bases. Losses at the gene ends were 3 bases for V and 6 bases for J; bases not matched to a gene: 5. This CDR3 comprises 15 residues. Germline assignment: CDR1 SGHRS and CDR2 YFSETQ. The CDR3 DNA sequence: TGCGCCAGCAGCTCAGCGGGAGGGCTGGCCGGGGAGCTGTTTTTT. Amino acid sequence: CASSSAGGLAGELFF.

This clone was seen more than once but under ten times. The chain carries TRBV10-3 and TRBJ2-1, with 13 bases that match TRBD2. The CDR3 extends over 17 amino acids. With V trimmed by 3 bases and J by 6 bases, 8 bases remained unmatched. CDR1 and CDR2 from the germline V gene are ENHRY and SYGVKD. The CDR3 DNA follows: TGTGCCATCAGTGACTCCGGGACTAGCGGGACCTTCAATGAGCAGTTCTTC. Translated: CAISDSGTSGTFNEQFF.

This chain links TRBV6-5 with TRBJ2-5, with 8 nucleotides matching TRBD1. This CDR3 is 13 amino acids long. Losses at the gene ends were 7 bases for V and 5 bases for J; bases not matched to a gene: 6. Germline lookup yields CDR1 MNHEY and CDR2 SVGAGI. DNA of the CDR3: TGTGCCAGCAAACGGGACAGGAGGGAGACCCAGTACTTC. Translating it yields CASKRDRRETQYF.

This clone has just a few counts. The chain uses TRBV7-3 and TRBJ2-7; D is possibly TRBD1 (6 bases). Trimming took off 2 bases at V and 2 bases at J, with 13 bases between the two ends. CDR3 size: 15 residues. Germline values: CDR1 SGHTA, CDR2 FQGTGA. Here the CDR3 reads CASSLGGAKAYEQYF. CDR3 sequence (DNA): TGTGCCAGCAGCTTAGGGGGCGCGAAAGCCTACGAGCAGTACTTC.

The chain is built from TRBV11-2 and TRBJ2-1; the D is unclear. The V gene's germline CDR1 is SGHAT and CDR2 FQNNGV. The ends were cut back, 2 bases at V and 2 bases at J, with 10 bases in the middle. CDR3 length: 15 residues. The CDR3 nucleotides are TGTGCCAGCAGCTTATCCCGCAACACCTACAATGAGCAGTTCTTC. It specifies CASSLSRNTYNEQFF.